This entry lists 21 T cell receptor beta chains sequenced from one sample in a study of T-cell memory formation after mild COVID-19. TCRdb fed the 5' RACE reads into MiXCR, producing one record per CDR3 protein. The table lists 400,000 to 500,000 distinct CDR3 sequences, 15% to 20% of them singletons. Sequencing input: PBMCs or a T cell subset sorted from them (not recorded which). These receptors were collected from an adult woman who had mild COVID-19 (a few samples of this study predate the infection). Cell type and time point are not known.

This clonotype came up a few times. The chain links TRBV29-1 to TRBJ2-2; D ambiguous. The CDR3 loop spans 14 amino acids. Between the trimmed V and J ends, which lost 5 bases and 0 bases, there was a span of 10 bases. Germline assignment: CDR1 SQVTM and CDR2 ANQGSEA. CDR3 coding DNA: TGCAGCGTTCTTGTGATATCGAACACCGGGGAGCTGTTTTTT. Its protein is CSVLVISNTGELFF.

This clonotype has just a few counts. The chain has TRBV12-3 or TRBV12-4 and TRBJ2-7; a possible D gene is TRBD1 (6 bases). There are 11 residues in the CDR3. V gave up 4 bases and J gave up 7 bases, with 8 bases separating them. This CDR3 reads CASSSTGEQYF. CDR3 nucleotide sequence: TGTGCCAGCAGTTCAACAGGGGAGCAGTACTTC.

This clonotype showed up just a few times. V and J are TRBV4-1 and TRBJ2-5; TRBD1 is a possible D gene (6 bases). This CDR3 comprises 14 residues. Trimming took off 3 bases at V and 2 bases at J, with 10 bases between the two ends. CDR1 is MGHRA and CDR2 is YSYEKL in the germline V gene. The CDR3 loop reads CASSQETGQETQYF. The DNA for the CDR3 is TGCGCCAGCAGCCAGGAAACAGGGCAAGAGACCCAGTACTTC.

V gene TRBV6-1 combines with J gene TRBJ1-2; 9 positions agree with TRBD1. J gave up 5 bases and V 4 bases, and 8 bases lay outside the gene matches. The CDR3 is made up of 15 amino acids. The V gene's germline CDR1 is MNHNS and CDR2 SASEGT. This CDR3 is CASSGAWTGEYGYTF. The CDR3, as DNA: TGTGCCAGCAGTGGCGCCTGGACAGGGGAATATGGCTACACCTTC.

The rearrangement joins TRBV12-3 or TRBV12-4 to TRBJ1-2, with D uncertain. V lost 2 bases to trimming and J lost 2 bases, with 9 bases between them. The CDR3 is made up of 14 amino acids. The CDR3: CASSLNTANYGYTF. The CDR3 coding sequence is TGTGCCAGCAGTTTAAACACAGCCAACTATGGCTACACCTTC.

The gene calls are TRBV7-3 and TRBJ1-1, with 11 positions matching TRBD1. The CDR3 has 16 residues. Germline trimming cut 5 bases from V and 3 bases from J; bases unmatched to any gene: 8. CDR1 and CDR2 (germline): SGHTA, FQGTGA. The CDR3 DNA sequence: TGTGCCAGCAGCCCGGGACAGGGGGATATTGACACTGAAGCTTTCTTT. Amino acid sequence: CASSPGQGDIDTEAFF. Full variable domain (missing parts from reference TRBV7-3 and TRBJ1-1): GAGVSQTPSNKVTEKGKYVELRCDPISGHTALYWYRQSLGQGPEFLIYFQGTGAADDSGLPNDRFFAVRPEGSVSTLKIQRTERGDSAVYLCASSPGQGDIDTEAFFGQGTRLTVV.

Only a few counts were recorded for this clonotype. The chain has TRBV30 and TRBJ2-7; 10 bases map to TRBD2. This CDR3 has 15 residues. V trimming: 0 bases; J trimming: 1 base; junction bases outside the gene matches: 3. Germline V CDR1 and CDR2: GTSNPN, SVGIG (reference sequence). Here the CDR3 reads CAWSVRTSGSYEQYF. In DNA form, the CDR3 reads TGTGCCTGGAGTGTACGGACTAGCGGTTCCTACGAGCAGTACTTC. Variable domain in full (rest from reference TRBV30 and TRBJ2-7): SQTIHQWPATLVQPVGSPLSLECTVEGTSNPNLYWYRQAAGRGLQLLFYSVGIGQISSEVPQNLSASRPQDRQFILSSKKLLLSDSGFYLCAWSVRTSGSYEQYFGPGTRLTVT.

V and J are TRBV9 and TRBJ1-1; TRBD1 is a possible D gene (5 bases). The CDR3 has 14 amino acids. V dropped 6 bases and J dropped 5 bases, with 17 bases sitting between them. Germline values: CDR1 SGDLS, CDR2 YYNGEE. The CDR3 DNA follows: TGTGCCAGCACCCCGGGGGGAACGATTACTGAAGCTTTCTTT. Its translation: CASTPGGTITEAFF.

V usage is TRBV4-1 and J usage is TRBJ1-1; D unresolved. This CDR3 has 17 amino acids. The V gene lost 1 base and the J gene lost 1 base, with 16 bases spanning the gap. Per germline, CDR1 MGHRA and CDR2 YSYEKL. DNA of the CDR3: TGCGCCAGCAGCCAAGCCAGCTGGAGACGGGAGAACACTGAAGCTTTCTTT. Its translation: CASSQASWRRENTEAFF.

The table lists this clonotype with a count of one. CDR3 coding DNA: TGTGCCAGCAGCTTGGTGGGGAGGGGGAATGGCTACACCTTC. This translates into CASSLVGRGNGYTF. The V gene is TRBV5-5, the J gene TRBJ1-2, with a weak D call TRBD1 (6 bases). There are 14 residues in the CDR3. The V end lost 0 bases, the J end lost 6 bases, and 12 bases lay between the germline ends. The germline gives CDR1 SGHKS, CDR2 YYEKEE (reference sequence). Combining the CDR3 with reference TRBV5-5 and TRBJ1-2 gives the whole variable domain DAGVTQSPTHLIKTRGQQVTLRCSPISGHKSVSWYQQVLGQGPQFIFQYYEKEERGRGNFPDRFSARQFPNYSSELNVNALLLGDSALYLCASSLVGRGNGYTFGSGTRLTVV.

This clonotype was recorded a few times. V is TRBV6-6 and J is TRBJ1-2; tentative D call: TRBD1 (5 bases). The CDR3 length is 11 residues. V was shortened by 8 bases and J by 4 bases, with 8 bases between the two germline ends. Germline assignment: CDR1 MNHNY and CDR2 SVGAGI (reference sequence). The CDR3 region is CASRDPYGYTF. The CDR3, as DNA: TGTGCCAGCCGGGACCCCTATGGCTACACCTTC.

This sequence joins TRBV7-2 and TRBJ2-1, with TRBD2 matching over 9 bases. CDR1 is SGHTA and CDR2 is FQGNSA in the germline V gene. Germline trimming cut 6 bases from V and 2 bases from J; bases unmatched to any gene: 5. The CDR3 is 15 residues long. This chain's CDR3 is CASSPAGGAYNEQFF. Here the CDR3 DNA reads TGTGCCAGCAGTCCAGCGGGAGGTGCCTACAATGAGCAGTTCTTC.

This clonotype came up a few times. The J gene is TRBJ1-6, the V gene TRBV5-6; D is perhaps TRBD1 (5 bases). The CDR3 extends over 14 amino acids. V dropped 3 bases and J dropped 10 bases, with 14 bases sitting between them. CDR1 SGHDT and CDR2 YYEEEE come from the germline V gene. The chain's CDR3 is CASSSGHAGSPLHF. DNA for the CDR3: TGTGCCAGCAGCTCAGGGCACGCCGGGTCACCCCTCCACTTT.

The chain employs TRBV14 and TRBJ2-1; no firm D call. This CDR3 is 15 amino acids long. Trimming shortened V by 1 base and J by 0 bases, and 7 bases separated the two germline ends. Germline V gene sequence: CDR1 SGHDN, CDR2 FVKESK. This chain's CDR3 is CASSQGPSSYNEQFF. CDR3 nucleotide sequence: TGTGCCAGCAGCCAAGGACCGAGCTCCTACAATGAGCAGTTCTTC.

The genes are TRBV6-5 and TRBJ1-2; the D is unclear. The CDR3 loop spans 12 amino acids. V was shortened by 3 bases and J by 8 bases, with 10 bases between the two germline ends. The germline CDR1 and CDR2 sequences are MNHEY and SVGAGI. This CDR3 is CASSYLGRGYTF. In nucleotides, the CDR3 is TGTGCCAGCAGTTATCTTGGGAGGGGCTACACCTTC.

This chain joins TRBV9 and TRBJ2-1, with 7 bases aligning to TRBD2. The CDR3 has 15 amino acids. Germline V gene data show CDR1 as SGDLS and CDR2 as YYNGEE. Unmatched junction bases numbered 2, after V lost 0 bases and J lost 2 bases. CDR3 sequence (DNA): TGTGCCAGCAGCGTAGGGCGGGAGACCTACAATGAGCAGTTCTTC. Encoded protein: CASSVGRETYNEQFF. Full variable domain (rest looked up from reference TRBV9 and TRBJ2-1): DSGVTQTPKHLITATGQRVTLRCSPRSGDLSVYWYQQSLDQGLQFLIQYYNGEERAKGNILERFSAQQFPDLHSELNLSSLELGDSALYFCASSVGRETYNEQFFGPGTRLTVL.

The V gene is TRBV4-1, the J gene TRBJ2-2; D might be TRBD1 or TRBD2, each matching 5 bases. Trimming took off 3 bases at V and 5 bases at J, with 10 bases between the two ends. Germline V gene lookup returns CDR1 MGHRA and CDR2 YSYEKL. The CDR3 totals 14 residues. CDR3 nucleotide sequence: TGCGCCAGCAGCCAGGGGCCGGGGACCGGGGAGCTGTTTTTT. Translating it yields CASSQGPGTGELFF.

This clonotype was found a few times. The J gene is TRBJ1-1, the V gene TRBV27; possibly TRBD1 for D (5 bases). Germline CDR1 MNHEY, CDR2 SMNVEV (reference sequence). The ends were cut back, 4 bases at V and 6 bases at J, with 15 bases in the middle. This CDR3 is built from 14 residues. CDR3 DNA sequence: TGTGCCAGCAGTTCCTATGAGGGAGGGGCTGAAGCTTTCTTT. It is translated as CASSSYEGGAEAFF.

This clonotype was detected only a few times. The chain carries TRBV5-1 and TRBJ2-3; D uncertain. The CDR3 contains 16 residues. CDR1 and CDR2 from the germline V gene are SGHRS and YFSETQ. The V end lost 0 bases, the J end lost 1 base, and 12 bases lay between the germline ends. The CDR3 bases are TGCGCCAGCAGCTTGGCCCGAGGCTTGGGCACAGATACGCAGTATTTT. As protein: CASSLARGLGTDTQYF.

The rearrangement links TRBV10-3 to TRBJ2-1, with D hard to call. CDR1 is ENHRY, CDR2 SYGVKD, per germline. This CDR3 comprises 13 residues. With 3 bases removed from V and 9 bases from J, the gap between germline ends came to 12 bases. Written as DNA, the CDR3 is TGTGCCATCAGTGAATCATCTGAGCTTGAGCAGTTCTTC. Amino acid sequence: CAISESSELEQFF.

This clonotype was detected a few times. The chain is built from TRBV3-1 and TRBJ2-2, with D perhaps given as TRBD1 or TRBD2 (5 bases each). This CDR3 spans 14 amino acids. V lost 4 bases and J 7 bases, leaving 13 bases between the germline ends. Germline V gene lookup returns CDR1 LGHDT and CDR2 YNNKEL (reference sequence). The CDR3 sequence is CASSPGPPNGELFF. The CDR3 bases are TGTGCCAGCAGCCCGGGACCGCCGAACGGGGAGCTGTTTTTT.